One and the same sample provided the 17 T cell receptor beta chains below, sequenced in a study of regulatory T cells in long-lasting Graves disease. The time point here: newly diagnosed GD, antithyroid drugs for less than 3 months. The authors made the TCR library using RNA they extracted from PBMCs. For TCR beta, libraries came from iRepertoire HTBI primers and Arm-PCR of CDR3 regions. TCRdb redid the calling of the multiplex PCR reads with MiXCR, one entry per CDR3 protein. The sample records about half a million distinct CDR3 sequences, 12% being singletons. This sample was shared with a second study, whose subject was T cells in Graves' hyperthyroidism and ophthalmopathy.

The source material was peripheral blood mononuclear cells (PBMCs), sampled at new diagnosis, from a patient treated with antithyroid drugs. Source of these receptors: a young woman with Graves disease.

This clonotype has at least ten counts. The chain links TRBV19 to TRBJ2-2; 10 bases agree with TRBD1. There are 21 residues in the CDR3. V lost 1 base, J lost 2 bases, and 16 bases stayed unmatched. Germline values: CDR1 LNHDA, CDR2 SQIVND (reference sequence). CDR3 DNA: TGTGCCAGTAGTATAGCGCCGGGACAGGGGAACCGGGGTTTAAACACCGGGGAGCTGTTTTTT. Its protein product is CASSIAPGQGNRGLNTGELFF.

In this sample, this clonotype turned up many times. The rearrangement uses TRBV12-5 and TRBJ2-1; tentative D call: TRBD2 (7 bases). From germline, CDR1 is LGHNT and CDR2 FRNRAP. CDR3 length: 15 residues. Between the trimmed V and J ends, which lost 4 bases and 7 bases, there was a span of 17 bases. The CDR3, as DNA: TGTGCTAGTGGTTCCCCCGCGGGGGCGCGTAATGAGCAGTTCTTC. Its translation is CASGSPAGARNEQFF.

On this clonotype: A much bigger clone sits one base away, suggesting this may be a read error. CDR3 in DNA: TGTGCCAGCAGTGACGCCGGGACTAGTTCCCACGAGCAGTTCTTC. Its protein is CASSDAGTSSHEQFF. The chain links TRBV27 to TRBJ2-1, with 8 positions matching TRBD2. Trimming at V came to 5 bases and at J to 10 bases, leaving 13 bases not matched to a gene. The CDR3 has 15 residues. Germline V gene data show CDR1 as MNHEY and CDR2 as SMNVEV (reference sequence).

This clonotype was seen at least ten times. This chain links TRBV12-3 or TRBV12-4 with TRBJ1-1; no clear D. The CDR3 length is 13 residues. Trimming took 2 bases from V and 8 from J, leaving 12 bases between them. The CDR3 nucleotides are TGTGCCAGCAGTTTAACTGGGGTTTCGGAAGCTTTCTTT. As protein: CASSLTGVSEAFF.

The J gene is TRBJ1-3, the V gene TRBV4-1, with D perhaps matching TRBD1 (5 bases). The CDR3 spans 18 residues. Germline-derived CDR1 and CDR2 are MGHRA and YSYEKL. V was trimmed by 0 bases and J by 1 base, leaving 16 bases between them. The CDR3 DNA follows: TGCGCCAGCAGCCAAGATTTCCCCGGGGCCAAATCTGGAAACACCATATATTTT. Translated, it gives CASSQDFPGAKSGNTIYF.

This clonotype was detected ten times or more. The CDR3 sequence: CASSLVQAGSGNEQFF. CDR3 coding DNA: TGTGCCAGCAGCTTAGTCCAGGCGGGAAGTGGCAATGAGCAGTTCTTC. The chain links TRBV7-9 to TRBJ2-1; the D gene is possibly TRBD2 (6 bases). Germline loops: CDR1 SEHNR, CDR2 FQNEAQ (reference sequence). CDR3 length: 16 residues. Trimming removed 1 base from V and 6 bases from J, with 16 bases in between.

The CDR3 DNA reads TGTGCCAGCAGTTTAGGTCTCAGGGGTTCGGGAGAAAAACTGTTTTTT. Amino acids: CASSLGLRGSGEKLFF. The gene calls are TRBV12-3 or TRBV12-4 and TRBJ1-4, with a possible D match to TRBD1 (6 bases). The CDR3 has 16 amino acids. The V and J ends lost 1 base and 8 bases respectively, with 17 bases between them.

The table lists this clonotype with many counts. The V call is TRBV5-5, the J call TRBJ1-5; D is undetermined. The germline V gene encodes CDR1 SGHKS and CDR2 YYEKEE (reference sequence). V was clipped by 1 base and J by 4 bases, with 12 bases between them. The CDR3 sequence is 15 residues long. The CDR3 coding sequence is TGTGCCAGCAGCTTGAGTGGGCAGAGAAATCAGCCCCAGCATTTT. Translated, it gives CASSLSGQRNQPQHF.

This clonotype was counted ten times or more. The chain is built from TRBV27 and TRBJ2-7; D is undetermined. The V gene's germline CDR1 is MNHEY and CDR2 SMNVEV (reference sequence). V lost 5 bases to trimming and J lost 0 bases, with 11 bases between them. This CDR3 has 14 residues. CDR3 sequence (DNA): TGTGCCAGCAGTAACATGGCTAGCTCCTACGAGCAGTACTTC. Protein product: CASSNMASSYEQYF.

This clonotype was detected many times. CDR3 nucleotide sequence: TGTGCCAGCAGCCCAGGGACAGGGAGAGGCCACGAGCAGTACTTC. Translated, it gives CASSPGTGRGHEQYF. V and J are TRBV11-2 and TRBJ2-7; 9 bases line up with TRBD1. The CDR3 has 15 residues. With V trimmed by 5 bases and J by 5 bases, 10 bases remained unmatched. CDR1 is SGHAT, CDR2 FQNNGV, per germline.

This clonotype turned up a few times. The rearrangement links TRBV5-5 to TRBJ2-6; D is ambiguous. This CDR3 region has 16 residues. Germline assignment: CDR1 SGHKS and CDR2 YYEKEE (reference sequence). The V end lost 1 base, the J end lost 0 bases, and 8 bases lay between the germline ends. CDR3 loop: CASSLKSTSGANVLTF. As DNA, the CDR3 is TGTGCCAGCAGCTTGAAGTCGACCTCTGGGGCCAACGTCCTGACTTTC. Full variable domain (missing parts from reference TRBV5-5 and TRBJ2-6): DAGVTQSPTHLIKTRGQQVTLRCSPISGHKSVSWYQQVLGQGPQFIFQYYEKEERGRGNFPDRFSARQFPNYSSELNVNALLLGDSALYLCASSLKSTSGANVLTFGAGSRLTVL.

This clonotype was picked up one time. CDR3 residues: CASSHVAGTSGSRETQYF. The CDR3 DNA reads TGTGCCAGCAGCCATGTCGCCGGGACTAGCGGGAGTCGGGAGACCCAGTACTTC. The chain links TRBV14 to TRBJ2-7, with 14 bases identical to TRBD2. The end of the DNA aligns better with TRBJ2-5, so the J call may be wrong. CDR1 is SGHDN and CDR2 is FVKESK in the germline V gene. The CDR3 covers 18 residues.

The chain employs TRBV13 and TRBJ2-7; D is unclear. Germline V CDR1 and CDR2: PRHDT, FYEKMQ (reference sequence). The ends were cut back, 4 bases at V and 0 bases at J, with 10 bases in the middle. This CDR3 has 14 residues. The DNA for the CDR3 is TGTGCCAGCAGCTCCTACCAGAGCTCCTACGAGCAGTACTTC. It encodes CASSSYQSSYEQYF.

The chain carries TRBV7-2 and TRBJ2-3, with TRBD2 identical over 9 bases. V lost 6 bases to trimming and J lost 4 bases; unmatched junction nucleotides: 8. CDR3 length: 15 amino acids. Germline lookup yields CDR1 SGHTA and CDR2 FQGNSA. The DNA of the CDR3 is TGTGCCAGCAGTTCGCTAGCGGGGAGGGCAGATACGCAGTATTTT. This encodes CASSSLAGRADTQYF. The full variable domain, completed using reference TRBV7-2 and TRBJ2-3, is GAGVSQSPSNKVTEKGKDVELRCDPISGHTALYWYRQSLGQGLEFLIYFQGNSAPDKSGLPSDRFSAERTGGSVSTLTIQRTQQEDSAVYLCASSSLAGRADTQYFGPGTRLTVL.

This clonotype was counted ten times or more. V usage is TRBV7-9 and J usage is TRBJ2-1; 8 bases fit TRBD2. V was pared by 3 bases and J by 6 bases, with 4 bases of the junction left unmatched. In germline, CDR1 is SEHNR, CDR2 FQNEAQ (reference sequence). The CDR3 covers 14 residues. Here the CDR3 reads CASSFSGTSNEQFF. DNA for the CDR3: TGTGCCAGCAGCTTCTCGGGGACTAGCAATGAGCAGTTCTTC.

The rearrangement links TRBV4-3 to TRBJ2-7, with 14 nucleotides matching TRBD2. Germline values: CDR1 LGHNA, CDR2 YSLEER. Losses at the gene ends were 4 bases for V and 2 bases for J; bases not matched to a gene: 7. The CDR3 spans 17 residues. The CDR3 DNA sequence: TGCGCCAGCAGCCTTGGACTAGCGGGAGGCCTGCCCTACGAGCAGTACTTC. Encoded protein: CASSLGLAGGLPYEQYF.

This clonotype was counted ten times or more. This chain joins TRBV10-3 and TRBJ1-6, with D possibly matching TRBD1 (5 bases). The CDR3 is made up of 15 amino acids. Trimming left V 0 bases short and J 7 bases short, with 10 bases between. CDR1 is ENHRY and CDR2 is SYGVKD in the germline V gene. CDR3 DNA sequence: TGTGCCATCAGTGAGTCTCTCAGGGAGAATTCACCCCTCCACTTT. This encodes CAISESLRENSPLHF.